The clone carrying this TCR beta chain was observed a few times. The source of the sample is a study of T-cell reconstitution after alpha-beta-depleted transplantation in children. Germline V CDR1 and CDR2: SGDLS, YYNGEE. Trimming took 0 bases from V and 1 from J; bases not matched to a gene: 6. This CDR3 spans 17 amino acids. Unique molecular identifiers were used in preparing the TCRbeta library. TCRdb re-called the PCR reads with MiXCR, one entry per CDR3 protein. The sample consists of hundreds of thousands of distinct CDR3 sequences, approximately 15% of them appearing once. The gene calls are TRBV9 and TRBJ2-2; 7 nucleotides match TRBD1. This TCR came from a human donor who donated a stem cell graft to a child with acute myeloid leukemia. The sample here was PBMCs from the stem cell graft donor, taken from the stem cell graft. Here the CDR3 DNA reads TGTGCCAGCAGCGTAGCCCGACAGGGATTGAACACCGGGGAGCTGTTTTTT. Amino acids: CASSVARQGLNTGELFF.